This T cell receptor (beta chain) was found in a study of neurological immune-mediated disorders. TCRdb used MiXCR to reprocess the 5' RACE reads, holding one entry per CDR3 protein. The repertoire has tens of thousands of distinct CDR3 sequences, 17% of them found once; the top ten carry roughly 14%. V lost 6 bases and J lost 4, with 10 bases in between. Germline-derived CDR1 and CDR2 are SGHKS and YYEKEE (reference sequence). The CDR3 runs 13 residues. At least ten counts were recorded for this clonotype. Its specificity is unknown. Unsorted libraries came from 2 million PBMCs stored at -80 °C. Study observations and caveats: HTLV-1-associated myelopathy had the most TCR clonal expansion, and multiple sclerosis had the least, less than healthy controls.

This sequence originates from a woman aged 40 to 49 in good health. The sequenced sample consisted of PBMCs. The chain links TRBV5-5 to TRBJ2-2; the D is unclear. The CDR3 sequence: CASKRLITGELFF. The DNA for the CDR3 is TGTGCCAGCAAGCGCCTGATCACCGGGGAGCTGTTTTTT.